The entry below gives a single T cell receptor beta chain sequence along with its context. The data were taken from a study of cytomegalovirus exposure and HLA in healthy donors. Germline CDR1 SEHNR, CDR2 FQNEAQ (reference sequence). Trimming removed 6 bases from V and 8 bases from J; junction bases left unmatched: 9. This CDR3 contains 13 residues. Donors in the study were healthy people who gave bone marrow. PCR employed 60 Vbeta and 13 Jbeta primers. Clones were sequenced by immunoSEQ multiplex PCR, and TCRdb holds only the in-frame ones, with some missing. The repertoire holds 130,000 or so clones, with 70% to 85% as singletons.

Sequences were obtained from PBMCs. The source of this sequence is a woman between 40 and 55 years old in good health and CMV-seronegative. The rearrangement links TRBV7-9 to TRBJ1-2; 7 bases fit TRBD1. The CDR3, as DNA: TGTGCCAGCAGTCAGGGGGTTAGGGACGGCTACACCTTC. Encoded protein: CASSQGVRDGYTF.